These 10 T cell receptor beta chains were all obtained from the same sample, sequenced in a study of CD8 T cells in ankylosing spondylitis. Study outcomes and limitations: Seemingly characteristic of ankylosing spondylitis blood was a TCR beta motif consisting of eight highly homologous variants.

TCRdb re-analysed the 5' RACE reads in MiXCR, keeping a single row per CDR3 protein. The sample holds over 700,000 distinct CDR3 sequences, under 20% seen once. Their antigen targets remain unknown. Material for sequencing was blood, either unsorted or a sorted T cell fraction (not recorded which). The receptors originated from a male donor with ankylosing spondylitis.

At least ten counts were recorded for this clonotype. Here the CDR3 DNA reads TGTGCCAGCAGTCGACCGGGACAGGGTGTCTATGGCTACACCTTC. This encodes CASSRPGQGVYGYTF. V and J are TRBV12-3 or TRBV12-4 and TRBJ1-2; 9 bases are a match to TRBD1. The CDR3 runs to 15 residues. With 5 bases clipped from V and 4 bases from J, the junction kept 8 bases outside the gene matches.

The chain has TRBV5-6 and TRBJ2-5; TRBD1 aligns across 8 bases. Germline V gives CDR1 SGHDT, CDR2 YYEEEE. The V and J ends lost 6 bases and 5 bases, in that order; junction bases with no gene match: 6. This CDR3 has 13 amino acids. The CDR3 DNA reads as TGTGCCAGCATCATTACAGGGGGGGAGACCCAGTACTTC. This codes for CASIITGGETQYF.

CDR3 DNA: TGTGCCAGTAGGGCTTGGCAGGCCAACAATCAGCCCCAGCATTTT. Residues: CASRAWQANNQPQHF. The chain employs TRBV19 and TRBJ1-5; D ambiguous. Germline V lookup: CDR1 LNHDA, CDR2 SQIVND (reference sequence). The V gene lost 6 bases and the J gene lost 3 bases, with 15 bases spanning the gap. There are 15 residues in the CDR3.

This clonotype was counted only a few times. The chain employs TRBV10-3 and TRBJ2-3, with 10 bases identical to TRBD2. CDR3 length: 18 amino acids. Germline values: CDR1 ENHRY, CDR2 SYGVKD. V lost 6 bases and J lost 0; bases outside the gene matches: 12. CDR3 protein: CAISPGVGAGGSTDTQYF. DNA of the CDR3: TGTGCCATCAGCCCCGGAGTCGGAGCGGGGGGGAGCACAGATACGCAGTATTTT.

The chain uses TRBV2 and TRBJ2-1; either TRBD1 or TRBD2 may supply D (5 bases each). CDR1 is SNHLY and CDR2 is FYNNEI in the germline V gene. Between the trimmed V and J ends, which lost 6 bases and 4 bases, there was a span of 7 bases. The CDR3 sequence is 12 residues long. The CDR3 sequence is CASRGPYNEQFF. DNA of the CDR3: TGTGCCAGCAGGGGACCTTACAATGAGCAGTTCTTC.

The genes are TRBV5-6 and TRBJ2-5; D perhaps matches TRBD1 (6 bases). V was clipped by 3 bases and J by 2 bases, with 11 bases between them. The CDR3 length is 14 residues. CDR1 SGHDT and CDR2 YYEEEE come from the germline V gene. For the CDR3, the DNA is TGTGCCAGCAGCTGGAGGCAGGGGCAAGAGACCCAGTACTTC. This sequence encodes CASSWRQGQETQYF.

J is TRBJ2-3 and V is TRBV20-1; perhaps D is TRBD1 or TRBD2 (5 bases each). The V end lost 5 bases, the J end lost 1 base, and 13 bases lay between the germline ends. CDR3 length: 14 amino acids. Germline V gene data show CDR1 as DFQATT and CDR2 as SNEGSKA (reference sequence). The DNA for the CDR3 is TGCAGTGCTGACACCGGGACGGGCACAGATACGCAGTATTTT. Protein: CSADTGTGTDTQYF.

This clonotype appeared a few times. The rearrangement uses TRBV29-1 and TRBJ2-5; TRBD2 matches at 7 bases. The germline V gene encodes CDR1 SQVTM and CDR2 ANQGSEA. There are 13 residues in the CDR3. V was clipped by 0 bases and J by 10 bases; unmatched bases: 8. The chain's CDR3 is CSVEDYYGGGQYF. The CDR3 DNA reads as TGCAGCGTTGAAGATTACTACGGCGGGGGCCAGTACTTC.

V gene TRBV4-1 combines with J gene TRBJ2-3; D is uncertain. The CDR3 sequence is 15 residues long. Looked up from germline, CDR1 is MGHRA and CDR2 is YSYEKL. Between the trimmed V and J ends, which lost 6 bases and 0 bases, there was a span of 13 bases. Here the CDR3 reads CASSSIYPSTDTQYF. The DNA of the CDR3 is TGCGCCAGCAGTTCGATATACCCCAGCACAGATACGCAGTATTTT.

With regard to this clonotype: This CDR3 is missing its conserved last phenylalanine or tryptophan, likely due to a read error. J is TRBJ2-3 and V is TRBV12-3 or TRBV12-4; D is undetermined. V shed 1 base and J shed 2 bases, with 7 bases lying between them. This CDR3 comprises 14 residues. The CDR3: CASSLELDTDTQYI. The CDR3 DNA reads as TGTGCCAGCAGTTTAGAACTTGACACAGATACGCAGTATATT.